These 7 T cell receptor beta chains share one sample of origin, sequenced in a study of cytomegalovirus exposure and HLA in healthy donors. Primers included in the PCR were 60 Vbeta and 13 Jbeta primers. Profiled with immunoSEQ multiplex PCR; TCRdb holds only in-frame clones, not every one. The repertoire consists of about 190,000 clones, with roughly 76% occurring once and the leading ten covering 2% to 2.5%. The sequenced sample was PBMCs. These receptors all come from a woman in her twenties or thirties in good health and CMV-seropositive.

V gene TRBV7-9 combines with J gene TRBJ2-3, with D perhaps matching TRBD2 (6 bases). From germline, CDR1 is SEHNR and CDR2 FQNEAQ (reference sequence). CDR3 length: 15 residues. The V end lost 1 base, the J end lost 0 bases, and 8 bases lay between the germline ends. The CDR3 bases are TGTGCCAGCAGCTTAGGCCGGGGGAGCACAGATACGCAGTATTTT. Encoded protein: CASSLGRGSTDTQYF.

This chain links TRBV7-6 with TRBJ2-1; 8 bases match TRBD2. V shed 5 bases and J 0 bases; nucleotides not matched to a gene: 6. The length of the CDR3 is 16 residues. Germline CDR1 reads SGHVS; CDR2 reads FNYEAQ. The CDR3 DNA is TGTGCCAGCAGCCTTAGCGGGGCTCTCTCCTACAATGAGCAGTTCTTC. It yields the protein CASSLSGALSYNEQFF.

The V gene is TRBV7-9, the J gene TRBJ2-7; 7 bases are shared with TRBD2. The junction had 7 bases not matched to a gene; V was cut back by 1 base and J by 1 base. Germline V lookup: CDR1 SEHNR, CDR2 FQNEAQ (reference sequence). The CDR3 runs 16 residues. Written as DNA, the CDR3 is TGTGCCAGCAGCTTAGTGGTAGCGGGTCGGTCCTACGAGCAGTACTTC. This gives the protein CASSLVVAGRSYEQYF.

As regards this clone: Other DNA sequences in the same sample also yield this CDR3. The chain combines TRBV5-1 with TRBJ2-1, with D tentatively TRBD2 (6 bases). CDR1 is SGHRS, CDR2 YFSETQ, per germline. V was trimmed by 0 bases and J by 0 bases, leaving 7 bases between them. The CDR3 sequence is 15 residues long. CDR3 residues: CASSLAGVSYNEQFF. The DNA for the CDR3 is TGCGCCAGCAGCTTGGCGGGAGTCTCCTACAATGAGCAGTTCTTC. Based on the CDR3 plus reference TRBV5-1 and TRBJ2-1, the full variable domain is KAGVTQTPRYLIKTRGQQVTLSCSPISGHRSVSWYQQTPGQGLQFLFEYFSETQRNKGNFPGRFSGRQFSNSRSEMNVSTLELGDSALYLCASSLAGVSYNEQFFGPGTRLTVL.

This clone was detected only a few times. The chain couples TRBV6-5 to TRBJ2-7; 12 positions agree with TRBD1. The trim removed 3 bases at V and 6 bases at J, leaving 6 bases unmatched. CDR1 is MNHEY and CDR2 is SVGAGI in the germline V gene. This CDR3 spans 15 amino acids. Here the CDR3 DNA reads TGTGCCAGCAGTTATTGGGACAGGGGGCGAGGCGAGCAGTACTTC. Residues: CASSYWDRGRGEQYF.

This clone was found a few times. V is TRBV7-2 and J is TRBJ1-2, with TRBD1 matching over 9 bases. Germline trimming cut 5 bases from V and 8 bases from J; bases unmatched to any gene: 15. CDR1 is SGHTA and CDR2 is FQGNSA in the germline V gene. The CDR3 consists of 16 residues. The chain's CDR3 is CASSATGTGFREGYTF. The CDR3 nucleotides are TGTGCCAGCAGCGCCACCGGGACAGGGTTTCGGGAGGGCTACACCTTC. The full variable domain, rest sourced from reference TRBV7-2 and TRBJ1-2, is GAGVSQSPSNKVTEKGKDVELRCDPISGHTALYWYRQSLGQGLEFLIYFQGNSAPDKSGLPSDRFSAERTGGSVSTLTIQRTQQEDSAVYLCASSATGTGFREGYTFGSGTRLTVV.

V is TRBV4-3 and J is TRBJ2-7, with D tentatively TRBD2 (5 bases). The germline V and J ends were trimmed by 0 bases and 3 bases, with 9 bases remaining between them. CDR1 is LGHNA, CDR2 YSLEER, per germline. The CDR3 runs to 14 residues. The CDR3 reads CASSQEAGDYEQYF. The CDR3 region has the DNA TGCGCCAGCAGCCAAGAAGCCGGGGACTACGAGCAGTACTTC.